One and the same sample provided the 21 T cell receptor beta chains below, sequenced in a study of cytomegalovirus exposure and HLA in healthy donors. Clones were read by immunoSEQ multiplex PCR, and TCRdb kept only the in-frame ones, dropping some. This sample yields 300,000 to 400,000 clones, of which around 86% are seen a single time; 0.65% to 0.95% belongs to the top ten. What was sequenced was PBMCs. The receptors shown here come from a woman aged 18-29 years in good health and CMV-seronegative.

The gene calls are TRBV10-2 and TRBJ2-1; TRBD2 aligns across 10 bases. J lost 10 bases, V lost 7 bases, and 25 bases had no gene match. Germline-derived CDR1 and CDR2 are WSHSY and SAAADI. The CDR3 is 19 amino acids. This chain's CDR3 is CASIADGVILAGDLREQFF. The CDR3 nucleotides read TGCGCCAGCATTGCGGACGGGGTAATTCTAGCGGGAGATCTAAGGGAGCAGTTCTTC.

This chain connects TRBV13 to TRBJ1-1; 11 nucleotides line up with TRBD1. The J segment lost 2 bases and the V segment lost 5 bases, leaving 7 bases of the junction unmatched. CDR3 length: 16 amino acids. Germline V gene sequence: CDR1 PRHDT, CDR2 FYEKMQ (reference sequence). CDR3 DNA: TGTGCCAGCAGCCCAGGACAGGGGGCCGCTAACACTGAAGCTTTCTTT. Translating it yields CASSPGQGAANTEAFF.

This clone was seen only once. This chain connects TRBV5-1 to TRBJ2-7; a possible D gene is TRBD1 (6 bases). V lost 4 bases and J lost 7, with 15 bases in between. The CDR3 contains 13 residues. Germline CDR1 reads SGHRS; CDR2 reads YFSETQ. The CDR3 sequence: CASSRGGGAEQYF. In DNA, the CDR3 is TGCGCCAGCAGCAGGGGTGGGGGCGCAGAGCAGTACTTC.

The chain couples TRBV7-2 to TRBJ2-3; a possible D gene is TRBD1 (5 bases). V was trimmed by 1 base and J by 13 bases, leaving 24 bases between them. The CDR3 consists of 16 residues. Germline values: CDR1 SGHTA, CDR2 FQGNSA. CDR3 residues: CASSLDGGMAQRGEYF. The CDR3 coding sequence is TGTGCCAGCAGCTTAGACGGCGGCATGGCACAAAGGGGCGAGTATTTT. The whole variable domain, filled in from reference TRBV7-2 and TRBJ2-3, reads GAGVSQSPSNKVTEKGKDVELRCDPISGHTALYWYRQSLGQGLEFLIYFQGNSAPDKSGLPSDRFSAERTGGSVSTLTIQRTQQEDSAVYLCASSLDGGMAQRGEYFGPGTRLTVL.

The chain joins TRBV2 to TRBJ1-2; D is uncertain. The V end was cut by 2 bases, the J end by 2 bases, with 9 bases between. CDR1 and CDR2 (germline): SNHLY, FYNNEI. The CDR3 totals 14 residues. The CDR3 region has the DNA TGTGCCAGCAGTGAACCCCAGATGAACTATGGCTACACCTTC. This translates into CASSEPQMNYGYTF.

The chain carries TRBV12-5 and TRBJ2-3, with TRBD1 as a possible D gene (5 bases). Trimming left V 6 bases short and J 2 bases short, with 15 bases between. The CDR3 consists of 15 residues. CDR1 LGHNT and CDR2 FRNRAP come from the germline V gene. The CDR3 DNA sequence: TGTGCTAGTGGCCACCTCAGGGTTTCCACAGATACGCAGTATTTT. Encoded protein: CASGHLRVSTDTQYF.

The chain carries TRBV28 and TRBJ1-4; 7 positions match TRBD1. Losses at the gene ends were 6 bases for V and 4 bases for J; bases not matched to a gene: 5. Per germline, CDR1 MDHEN and CDR2 SYDVKM. This CDR3 is 14 amino acids long. This CDR3 reads CASSQDRYNEKLFF. The CDR3 DNA is TGTGCCAGCAGCCAGGACAGGTATAATGAAAAACTGTTTTTT.

This chain links TRBV11-2 with TRBJ2-1; D is unclear. CDR1 and CDR2 from the germline V gene are SGHAT and FQNNGV. The V end was cut by 5 bases, the J end by 8 bases, with 7 bases between. The CDR3 runs to 11 residues. The CDR3 nucleotides are TGTGCCAGCAGCCTACTGGATGAGCAGTTCTTC. Encoded protein: CASSLLDEQFF.

CDR3 coding DNA: TGTGCCAGCAGCGCCTCCGGGACAGGGGGTCGTGAAAAACTGTTTTTT. Translation: CASSASGTGGREKLFF. The rearrangement uses TRBV9 and TRBJ1-4, with 11 positions matching TRBD1. This CDR3 contains 16 residues. The germline V gene has CDR1 SGDLS and CDR2 YYNGEE. V shed 3 bases and J 7 bases; nucleotides not matched to a gene: 8.

The chain uses TRBV11-2 and TRBJ2-1; D not certain. Germline-derived CDR1 and CDR2 are SGHAT and FQNNGV. This CDR3 spans 14 amino acids. V lost 4 bases, J lost 3 bases, and 10 bases lay in between. The CDR3 region has the DNA TGTGCCAGCAGCTCCGTAGCCGGCTACAATGAGCAGTTCTTC. Protein: CASSSVAGYNEQFF.

V usage is TRBV15 and J usage is TRBJ1-4; TRBD1 is a possible D gene (5 bases). Germline V CDR1 and CDR2: LNHNV, YYDKDF (reference sequence). The CDR3 sequence is 15 residues long. Trimming left V 1 base short and J 4 bases short, with 10 bases between. CDR3 nucleotides: TGTGCCACCAGCAGAGTGGGGCTGGGTAATGAAAAACTGTTTTTT. Translation gives CATSRVGLGNEKLFF.

DNA of the CDR3: TGTGCCAGCAGTGCGGGGACAGGGCTTAACAATGAGCAGTTCTTC. It translates to CASSAGTGLNNEQFF. V is TRBV2 and J is TRBJ2-1; 9 nucleotides align to TRBD1. The germline CDR1 and CDR2 sequences are SNHLY and FYNNEI. Germline trimming cut 4 bases from V and 5 bases from J; bases unmatched to any gene: 6. There are 15 residues in the CDR3.

The chain recombines TRBV28 with TRBJ1-5, with D tentatively TRBD1 (6 bases). The CDR3 consists of 21 residues. Trimming removed 4 bases at V and 2 bases at J, with 30 bases between. Germline-derived CDR1 and CDR2 are MDHEN and SYDVKM. CDR3 region: CASSSGEGGWLMDGRNQPQHF. The CDR3 region has the DNA TGTGCCAGCAGTTCTGGGGAGGGGGGGTGGCTGATGGACGGTCGCAATCAGCCCCAGCATTTT. Complete variable domain (other parts from reference TRBV28 and TRBJ1-5): DVKVTQSSRYLVKRTGEKVFLECVQDMDHENMFWYRQDPGLGLRLIYFSYDVKMKEKGDIPEGYSVSREKKERFSLILESASTNQTSMYLCASSSGEGGWLMDGRNQPQHFGDGTRLSIL.

This rearrangement joins TRBV7-3 to TRBJ2-1; no firm D call. CDR1 SGHTA and CDR2 FQGTGA come from the germline V gene. V gave up 3 bases and J gave up 0 bases, with 9 bases separating them. This CDR3 is 15 amino acids long. The CDR3 DNA sequence: TGTGCCAGCAGCTTTAGCTTCAGCTCCTACAATGAGCAGTTCTTC. Translation: CASSFSFSSYNEQFF. Full variable domain (missing parts from reference TRBV7-3 and TRBJ2-1): GAGVSQTPSNKVTEKGKYVELRCDPISGHTALYWYRQSLGQGPEFLIYFQGTGAADDSGLPNDRFFAVRPEGSVSTLKIQRTERGDSAVYLCASSFSFSSYNEQFFGPGTRLTVL.

The V and J genes are TRBV27 and TRBJ2-1; D remains ambiguous. Germline loops: CDR1 MNHEY, CDR2 SMNVEV (reference sequence). Trimming took 5 bases from V and 7 from J, leaving 12 bases between them. The CDR3 covers 13 residues. DNA of the CDR3: TGTGCCAGCAGTGCGAATTTCGGGAATGAGCAGTTCTTC. This translates into CASSANFGNEQFF.

The J gene is TRBJ2-1, the V gene TRBV7-9, with TRBD1 matching over 8 bases. The CDR3 is 15 residues long. Germline assignment: CDR1 SEHNR and CDR2 FQNEAQ (reference sequence). The V gene end was trimmed by 4 bases and the J gene end by 5 bases; junction bases not matched to a gene: 7. DNA for the CDR3: TGTGCCAGCAGCTCCCGAGGACAGGGCGACAATGAGCAGTTCTTC. Encoded protein: CASSSRGQGDNEQFF. Using reference TRBV7-9 and TRBJ2-1 for the parts outside the CDR3, the full variable domain is DTGVSQNPRHKITKRGQNVTFRCDPISEHNRLYWYRQTLGQGPEFLTYFQNEAQLEKSRLLSDRFSAERPKGSFSTLEIQRTEQGDSAMYLCASSSRGQGDNEQFFGPGTRLTVL.

V and J are TRBV5-1 and TRBJ2-1; TRBD2 matches at 10 bases. Looked up from germline, CDR1 is SGHRS and CDR2 is YFSETQ. J gave up 3 bases and V 0 bases, and 6 bases lay outside the gene matches. This CDR3 has 17 amino acids. CDR3: CASSLVSSGGLYNEQFF. CDR3 bases: TGCGCCAGCAGCTTGGTGTCTAGCGGGGGACTCTACAATGAGCAGTTCTTC. The full variable domain, rest sourced from reference TRBV5-1 and TRBJ2-1, is KAGVTQTPRYLIKTRGQQVTLSCSPISGHRSVSWYQQTPGQGLQFLFEYFSETQRNKGNFPGRFSGRQFSNSRSEMNVSTLELGDSALYLCASSLVSSGGLYNEQFFGPGTRLTVL.

This clone came up a few times. The same CDR3 can be traced to other DNA sequences in this sample. The chain carries TRBV7-9 and TRBJ2-7; D unresolved. The CDR3 totals 11 residues. CDR1 and CDR2 from the germline V gene are SEHNR and FQNEAQ (reference sequence). V was pared by 4 bases and J by 2 bases, with 3 bases between. CDR3 amino acids: CASSSTYEQYF. CDR3 in DNA: TGTGCCAGCAGCTCCACCTACGAGCAGTACTTC.

V is TRBV7-2 and J is TRBJ1-3; 9 bases are a match to TRBD1. The V and J ends lost 5 bases and 4 bases, in that order; junction bases with no gene match: 9. The CDR3 is made up of 16 amino acids. CDR1 and CDR2 (germline): SGHTA, FQGNSA. CDR3 sequence reads: CASSGQGSGVGNTIYF. The CDR3 nucleotides are TGTGCCAGCAGCGGACAGGGGTCGGGGGTAGGAAACACCATATATTTT.

This chain uses TRBV6-1 with TRBJ2-2; D unclear. With 1 base removed from V and 3 bases from J, the gap between germline ends came to 12 bases. Germline-derived CDR1 and CDR2 are MNHNS and SASEGT. The CDR3 is 16 residues long. CDR3 DNA sequence: TGTGCCAGCAGTGAAGGGCCCCCCCTTGACACCGGGGAGCTGTTTTTT. As protein: CASSEGPPLDTGELFF.

The rearrangement joins TRBV28 to TRBJ1-5; the match to TRBD1 covers 7 bases. There are 15 residues in the CDR3. J lost 5 bases, V lost 6 bases, and 10 bases had no gene match. Germline CDR1 reads MDHEN; CDR2 reads SYDVKM. The CDR3 sequence: CASRPPGGPYQPQHF. In DNA form, the CDR3 reads TGTGCCAGCAGGCCTCCAGGGGGACCTTATCAGCCCCAGCATTTT.